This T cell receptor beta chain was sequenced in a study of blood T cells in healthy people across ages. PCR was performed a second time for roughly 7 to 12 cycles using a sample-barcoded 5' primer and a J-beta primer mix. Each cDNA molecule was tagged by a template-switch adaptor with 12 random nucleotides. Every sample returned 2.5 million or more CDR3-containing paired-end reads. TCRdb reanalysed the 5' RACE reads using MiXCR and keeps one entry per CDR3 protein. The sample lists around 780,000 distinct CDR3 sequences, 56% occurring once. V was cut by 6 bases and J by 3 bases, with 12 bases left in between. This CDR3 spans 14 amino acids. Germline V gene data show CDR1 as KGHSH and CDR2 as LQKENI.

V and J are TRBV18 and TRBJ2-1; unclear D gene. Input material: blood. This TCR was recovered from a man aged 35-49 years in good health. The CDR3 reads CASSYAQDYNEQFF. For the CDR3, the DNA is TGTGCCAGCTCCTACGCCCAAGACTACAATGAGCAGTTCTTC. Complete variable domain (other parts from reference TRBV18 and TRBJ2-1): NAGVMQNPRHLVRRRGQEARLRCSPMKGHSHVYWYRQLPEEGLKFMVYLQKENIIDESGMPKERFSAEFPKEGPSILRIQQVVRGDSAAYFCASSYAQDYNEQFFGPGTRLTVL.